This TCR beta chain was found in a study of tumor-infiltrating lymphocytes in primary liver carcinoma. Study-wide context: Regardless of tissue type, samples showed similar yields of roughly 3.5 to 7.13 million productive TCRbeta reads.

Findings and caveats of the study: The difference in top-250-clone fraction between tumors and blood was significant, favoring tumors (p = 0.039).

A constant-region primer served to make TCR beta cDNA from approximately 490 ng total RNA. Three nested multiplex PCR rounds, a slightly modified ARM-PCR, produced the libraries for TCR beta. Rounds one and two of PCR, each of 10 to 11 cycles, were primed with TRBV1-TRBV30 forward primers and a C-beta reverse primer. TCRdb re-analysed the multiplex PCR reads in MiXCR, keeping a single row per CDR3 protein. Of roughly 80,000 distinct CDR3 sequences listed, around 70% are singletons. The 20-30 mg bulk tissue piece was not sorted before simultaneous RNA and DNA extraction. Surgery removed the patients' primary liver carcinoma. From germline, CDR1 is MDHEN and CDR2 SYDVKM. Trimming shortened V by 8 bases and J by 4 bases, and 11 bases separated the two germline ends. This CDR3 region has 12 residues. This clonotype has a count of ten or more. Its antigen is undetermined.

The sequencing sample was made of liver tumor tissue from sampling region 1. Subset denoted: tumor region T1, superior pole. This sequence joins TRBV28 and TRBJ1-1; D gene unclear. The source is a man in his forties with primary liver carcinoma and hepatitis B virus infection. CDR3: CASLLGGTEAFF. The DNA for the CDR3 is TGTGCCAGCCTCCTTGGTGGCACTGAAGCTTTCTTT.